This T cell receptor beta chain was obtained from a study of cytomegalovirus exposure and HLA in healthy donors. The V segment lost 3 bases and the J segment 3 bases; nucleotides outside the gene matches: 5. Germline values: CDR1 SQVTM, CDR2 ANQGSEA. CDR3 length equals 14 residues. Assay used: immunoSEQ multiplex PCR; TCRdb lists only in-frame clones, some missing. The repertoire has about 130,000 clones, more than 70% of them found once; the top ten carry approximately 1.5%. The specimen sequenced was PBMCs. The chain links TRBV29-1 to TRBJ2-1; TRBD2 aligns across 7 bases. This TCR was sampled from a man younger than 40 in good health and CMV-seronegative. CDR3 DNA sequence: TGCAGCGTTGAGGCGGGAGAGTACTACAATGAGCAGTTCTTC. Its translation is CSVEAGEYYNEQFF.